The following is a TCR beta chain sequence with its context. This sample is drawn from a study of blood T cell repertoires in COVID-19. Whole-study context: Samples of COVID-19 (acute and convalescent) were obtained from the United States, Italy and Spain. Sample material is recorded as cDNA or gDNA derived from T cells, B-cell-depleted T cells, or PBMCs.

Original handling: Amplification of reference gene primers provided the estimated nucleated cell counts. Here immunoSEQ multiplex PCR was the method, and the copy in TCRdb shows in-frame clones only, minus some. V and J calls and clone size are given by that table; D and trimming were obtained from the DNA. The profile shows around 250,000 clones, around nine tenths of them singletons. V lost 4 bases and J 10 bases, leaving 15 bases between the germline ends. Germline values: CDR1 LNHNV, CDR2 YYDKDF (reference sequence). CDR3 length: 13 amino acids. This clonotype was obtained from a man aged 35 to 55 with active or convalescent COVID-19. The V gene is TRBV15, the J gene TRBJ2-3, with D maybe TRBD1 (6 bases). Sequencing input: peripheral blood. CDR3 amino acids: CATSMRQGTPQYF. CDR3 bases: TGTGCCACCAGCATGCGGCAGGGGACGCCGCAGTATTTT.